This section outlines one T cell receptor beta chain sequence together with its context. This sample is part of a study of CD8+CD57+ T cells in acquired aplastic anemia. Flow cytometry had shown expanded CD8+CD57+ cells in the patients chosen for sequencing. Genomic DNA constituted the template upon which TCR beta VDJ and CDR3 profiling was performed. One entry per CDR3 protein, called by TCRdb with MiXCR from the reads. The sample contains 200,000 to 250,000 distinct CDR3 sequences, approximately 45% of which appear only once. The receptor comes from a human donor with aplastic anemia. Sequences were obtained from sorted CD4+, CD8+, or CD8+CD57+ T cells (not recorded which) from PBMCs.

The CDR3 coding sequence is TGTGCCAGCAACCAGGGGGCGGTGGAACTGTTTTTT. Translation gives CASNQGAVELFF. The chain employs TRBV7-9 and TRBJ1-4, with TRBD1 matching over 8 bases. This CDR3 comprises 12 residues. V lost 7 bases and J lost 12; bases outside the gene matches: 7. Germline V gene lookup returns CDR1 SEHNR and CDR2 FQNEAQ (reference sequence). Drawing the rest from reference TRBV7-9 and TRBJ1-4, the complete variable domain is DTGVSQNPRHKITKRGQNVTFRCDPISEHNRLYWYRQTLGQGPEFLTYFQNEAQLEKSRLLSDRFSAERPKGSFSTLEIQRTEQGDSAMYLCASNQGAVELFFGSGTQLSVL.